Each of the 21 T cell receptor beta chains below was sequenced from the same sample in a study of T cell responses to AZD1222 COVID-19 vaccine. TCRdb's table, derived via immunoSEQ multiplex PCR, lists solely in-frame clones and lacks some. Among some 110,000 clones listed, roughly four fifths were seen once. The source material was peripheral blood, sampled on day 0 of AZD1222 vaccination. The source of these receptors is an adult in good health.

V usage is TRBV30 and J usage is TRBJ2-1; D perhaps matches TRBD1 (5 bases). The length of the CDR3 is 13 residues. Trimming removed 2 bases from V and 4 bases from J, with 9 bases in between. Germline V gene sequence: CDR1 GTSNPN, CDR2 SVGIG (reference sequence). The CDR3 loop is CAWSKGSYNEQFF. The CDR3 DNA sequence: TGTGCCTGGAGTAAGGGGTCGTACAATGAGCAGTTCTTC.

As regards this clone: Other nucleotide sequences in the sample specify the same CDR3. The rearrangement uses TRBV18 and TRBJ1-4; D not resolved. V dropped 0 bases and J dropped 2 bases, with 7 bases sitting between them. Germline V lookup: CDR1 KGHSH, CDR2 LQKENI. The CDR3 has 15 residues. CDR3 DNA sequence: TGTGCCAGCTCACCACCGGGCAGGACTAATGAAAAACTGTTTTTT. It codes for CASSPPGRTNEKLFF.

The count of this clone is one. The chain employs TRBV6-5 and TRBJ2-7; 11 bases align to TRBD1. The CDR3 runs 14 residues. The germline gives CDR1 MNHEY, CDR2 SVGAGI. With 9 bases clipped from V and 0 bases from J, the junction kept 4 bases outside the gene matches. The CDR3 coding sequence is TGTGCCAGTAAGGGGACAGGGGGCTCCTACGAGCAGTACTTC. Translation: CASKGTGGSYEQYF.

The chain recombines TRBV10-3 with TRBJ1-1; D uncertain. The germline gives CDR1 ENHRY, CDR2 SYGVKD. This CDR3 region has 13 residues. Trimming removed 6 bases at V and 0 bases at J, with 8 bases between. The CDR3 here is CAIRVLVNTEAFF. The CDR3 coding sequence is TGTGCCATCAGGGTTTTGGTGAACACTGAAGCTTTCTTT.

As DNA, the CDR3 is TGTGCCAGCCAAATGGGGGTCCGGCAGTACTTC. It encodes CASQMGVRQYF. The chain combines TRBV6-6 with TRBJ2-7; D possibly matches TRBD1 or TRBD2 (5 bases each). The CDR3 covers 11 residues. Germline lookup yields CDR1 MNHNY and CDR2 SVGAGI (reference sequence). The V gene lost 8 bases and the J gene lost 9 bases, with 14 bases spanning the gap.

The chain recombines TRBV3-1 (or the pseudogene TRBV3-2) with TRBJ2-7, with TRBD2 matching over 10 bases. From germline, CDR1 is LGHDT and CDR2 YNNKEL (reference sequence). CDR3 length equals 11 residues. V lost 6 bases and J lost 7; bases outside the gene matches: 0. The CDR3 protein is CASRLAGEQYF. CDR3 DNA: TGTGCCAGCAGACTAGCGGGGGAGCAGTACTTC.

Here the CDR3 DNA reads TGTGCCAGTAGCACCGGACTAGCCCCTTCTGAGCAGTACTTC. It codes for CASSTGLAPSEQYF. V is TRBV3-1 (or the pseudogene TRBV3-2) and J is TRBJ2-7; TRBD2 matches at 8 bases. Per germline, CDR1 LGHDT and CDR2 YNNKEL (reference sequence). This CDR3 has 14 residues. V lost 9 bases to trimming and J lost 7 bases; unmatched junction nucleotides: 14.

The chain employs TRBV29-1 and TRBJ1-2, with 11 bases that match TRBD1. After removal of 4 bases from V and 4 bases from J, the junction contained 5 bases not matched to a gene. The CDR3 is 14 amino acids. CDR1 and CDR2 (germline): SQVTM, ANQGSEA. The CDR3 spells CSVARTGGAYGYTF. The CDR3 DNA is TGCAGCGTTGCCAGGACAGGGGGCGCCTATGGCTACACCTTC.

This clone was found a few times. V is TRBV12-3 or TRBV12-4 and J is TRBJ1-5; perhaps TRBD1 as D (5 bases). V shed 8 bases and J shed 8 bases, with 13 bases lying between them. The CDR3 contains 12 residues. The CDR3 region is CASAQGYEPQHF. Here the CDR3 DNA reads TGTGCCAGCGCGCAGGGATACGAGCCCCAGCATTTT.

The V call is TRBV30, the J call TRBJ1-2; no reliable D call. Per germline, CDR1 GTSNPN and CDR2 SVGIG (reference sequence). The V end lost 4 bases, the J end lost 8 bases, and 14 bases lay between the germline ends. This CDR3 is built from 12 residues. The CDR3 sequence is CAWTWALGGYTF. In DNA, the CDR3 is TGTGCCTGGACTTGGGCCCTGGGGGGCTACACCTTC. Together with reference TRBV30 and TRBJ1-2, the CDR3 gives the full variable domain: SQTIHQWPATLVQPVGSPLSLECTVEGTSNPNLYWYRQAAGRGLQLLFYSVGIGQISSEVPQNLSASRPQDRQFILSSKKLLLSDSGFYLCAWTWALGGYTFGSGTRLTVV.

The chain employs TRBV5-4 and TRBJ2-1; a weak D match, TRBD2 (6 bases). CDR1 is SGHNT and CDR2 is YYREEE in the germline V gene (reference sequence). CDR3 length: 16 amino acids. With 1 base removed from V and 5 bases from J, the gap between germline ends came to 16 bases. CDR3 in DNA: TGTGCCAGCAGCTTGAGGTTCGGGACTCCTCACAATGAGCAGTTCTTC. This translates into CASSLRFGTPHNEQFF.

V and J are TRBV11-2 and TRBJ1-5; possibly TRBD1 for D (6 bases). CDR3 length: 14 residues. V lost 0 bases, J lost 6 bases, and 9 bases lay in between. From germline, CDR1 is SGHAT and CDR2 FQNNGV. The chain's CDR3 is CASSLDRGSQPQHF. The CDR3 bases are TGTGCCAGCAGCTTAGACAGGGGTTCTCAGCCCCAGCATTTT.

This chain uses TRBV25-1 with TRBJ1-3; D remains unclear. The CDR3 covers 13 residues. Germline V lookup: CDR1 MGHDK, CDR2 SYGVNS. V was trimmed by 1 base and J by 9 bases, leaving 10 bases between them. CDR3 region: CASSEWALTTIYF. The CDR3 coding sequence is TGTGCCAGCAGTGAATGGGCTTTAACCACCATATATTTT.

CDR3 residues: CASRRAQGTDTQYF. The CDR3 DNA reads TGTGCCAGCAGGCGGGCGCAGGGCACAGATACGCAGTATTTT. The genes are TRBV2 and TRBJ2-3; possibly TRBD2 for D (5 bases). The V end lost 6 bases, the J end lost 1 base, and 11 bases lay between the germline ends. Germline CDR1 is SNHLY and CDR2 is FYNNEI. The CDR3 length is 14 residues. Drawing the rest from reference TRBV2 and TRBJ2-3, the complete variable domain is EPEVTQTPSHQVTQMGQEVILRCVPISNHLYFYWYRQILGQKVEFLVSFYNNEISEKSEIFDDQFSVERPDGSNFTLKIRSTKLEDSAMYFCASRRAQGTDTQYFGPGTRLTVL.

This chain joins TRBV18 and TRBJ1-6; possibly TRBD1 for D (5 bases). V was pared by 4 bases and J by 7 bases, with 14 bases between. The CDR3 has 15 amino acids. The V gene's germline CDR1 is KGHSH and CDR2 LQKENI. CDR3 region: CASSQQTVLNSPLHF. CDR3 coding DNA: TGTGCCAGCTCACAACAGACAGTGCTAAATTCACCCCTCCACTTT.

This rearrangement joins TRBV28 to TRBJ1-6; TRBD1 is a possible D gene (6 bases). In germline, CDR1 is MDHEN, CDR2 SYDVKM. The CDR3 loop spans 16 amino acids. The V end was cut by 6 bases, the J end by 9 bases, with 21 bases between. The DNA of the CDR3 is TGTGCCAGCAGCCCCCCCCAGGGGCAGGGGAGTTCACCCCTCCACTTT. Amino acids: CASSPPQGQGSSPLHF.

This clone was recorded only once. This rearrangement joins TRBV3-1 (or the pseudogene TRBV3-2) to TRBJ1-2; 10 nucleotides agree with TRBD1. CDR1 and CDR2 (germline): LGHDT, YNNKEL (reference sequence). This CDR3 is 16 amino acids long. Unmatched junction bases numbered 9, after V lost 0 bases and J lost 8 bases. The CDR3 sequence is CASSQDRIPTGGGYTF. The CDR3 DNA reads TGTGCCAGCAGCCAAGATCGGATTCCGACAGGGGGCGGCTACACCTTC.

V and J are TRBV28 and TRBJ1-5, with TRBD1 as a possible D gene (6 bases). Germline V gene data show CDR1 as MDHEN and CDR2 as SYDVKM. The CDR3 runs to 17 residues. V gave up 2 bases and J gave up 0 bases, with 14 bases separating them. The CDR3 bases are TGTGCCAGCAGTTTACACAGGGCCCGCTATAGCAATCAGCCCCAGCATTTT. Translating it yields CASSLHRARYSNQPQHF.

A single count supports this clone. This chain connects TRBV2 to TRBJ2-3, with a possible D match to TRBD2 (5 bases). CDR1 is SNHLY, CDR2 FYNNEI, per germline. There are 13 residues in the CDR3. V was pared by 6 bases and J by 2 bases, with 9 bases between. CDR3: CASSRENTDTQYF. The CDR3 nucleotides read TGTGCCAGCAGCCGGGAAAACACAGATACGCAGTATTTT.

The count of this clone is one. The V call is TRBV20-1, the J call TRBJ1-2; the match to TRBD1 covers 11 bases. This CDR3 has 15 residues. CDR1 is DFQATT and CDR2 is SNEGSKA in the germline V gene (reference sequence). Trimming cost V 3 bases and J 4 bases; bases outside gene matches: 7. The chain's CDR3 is CSASPGQGATYGYTF. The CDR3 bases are TGCAGTGCTAGTCCAGGACAGGGGGCGACCTATGGCTACACCTTC.

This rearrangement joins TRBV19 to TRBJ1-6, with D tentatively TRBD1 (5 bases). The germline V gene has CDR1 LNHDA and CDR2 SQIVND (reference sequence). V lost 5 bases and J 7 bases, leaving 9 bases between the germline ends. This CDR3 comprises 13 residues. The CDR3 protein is CASSDSANSPLHF. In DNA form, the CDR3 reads TGTGCCAGTAGTGACAGCGCCAATTCACCCCTCCACTTT.